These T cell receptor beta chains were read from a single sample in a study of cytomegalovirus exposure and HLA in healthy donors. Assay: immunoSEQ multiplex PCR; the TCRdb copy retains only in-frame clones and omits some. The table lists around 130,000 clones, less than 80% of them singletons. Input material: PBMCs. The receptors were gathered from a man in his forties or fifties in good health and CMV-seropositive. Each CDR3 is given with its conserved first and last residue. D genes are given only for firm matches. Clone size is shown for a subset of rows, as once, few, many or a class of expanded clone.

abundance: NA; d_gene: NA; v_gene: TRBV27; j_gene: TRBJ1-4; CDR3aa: CASRPTRGPQTSNEKLFF; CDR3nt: TGTGCCAGCAGGCCAACTCGAGGGCCTCAAACTTCTAATGAAAAACTGTTTTTT
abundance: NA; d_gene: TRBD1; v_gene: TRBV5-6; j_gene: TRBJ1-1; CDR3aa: CASSRDRGHGAFF; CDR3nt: TGTGCCAGCAGCCGGGACAGGGGGCATGGAGCTTTCTTT
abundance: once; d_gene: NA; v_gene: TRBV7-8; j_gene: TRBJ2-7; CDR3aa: CASSLVWLNYEQYF; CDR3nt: TGTGCCAGCAGCTTAGTTTGGCTGAACTACGAGCAGTACTTC
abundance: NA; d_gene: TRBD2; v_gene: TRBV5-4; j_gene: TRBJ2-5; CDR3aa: CASSLRLAGQETQYF; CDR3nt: TGTGCCAGCAGCTTAAGACTAGCGGGGCAAGAGACCCAGTACTTC
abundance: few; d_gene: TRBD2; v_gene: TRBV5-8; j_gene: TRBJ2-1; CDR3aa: CASSLGLGSYNEQFF; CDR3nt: TGTGCCAGCAGCCTAGGACTAGGTTCCTACAATGAGCAGTTCTTC
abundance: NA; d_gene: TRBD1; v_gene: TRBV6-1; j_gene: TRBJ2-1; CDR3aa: CASSEGQGRSEQFF; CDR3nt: TGTGCCAGCAGTGAAGGACAGGGTAGGAGTGAGCAGTTCTTC
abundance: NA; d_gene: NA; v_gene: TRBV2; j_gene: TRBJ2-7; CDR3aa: CASRQGEVSYEQYF; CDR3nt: TGTGCCAGCAGACAGGGAGAGGTCTCCTACGAGCAGTACTTC
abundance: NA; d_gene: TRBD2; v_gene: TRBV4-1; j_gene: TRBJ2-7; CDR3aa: CASSQYGGTYEQYF; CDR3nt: TGCGCCAGCAGCCAATACGGGGGGACCTACGAGCAGTACTTC
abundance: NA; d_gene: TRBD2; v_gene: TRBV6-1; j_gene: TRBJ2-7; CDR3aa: CAVRDYLYEQYF; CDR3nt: TGTGCCGTCAGGGACTACTTATACGAGCAGTACTTC
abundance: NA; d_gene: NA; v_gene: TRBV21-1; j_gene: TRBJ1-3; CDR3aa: CASSDRDRVGNTIYF; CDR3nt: TGTGCCAGCAGCGACCGGGACAGGGTTGGAAACACCATATATTTT
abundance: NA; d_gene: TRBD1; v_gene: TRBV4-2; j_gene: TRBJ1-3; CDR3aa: CASSRMTGGKGSGNTIYF; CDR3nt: TGTGCCAGCAGCCGAATGACAGGGGGAAAAGGCTCTGGAAACACCATATATTTT
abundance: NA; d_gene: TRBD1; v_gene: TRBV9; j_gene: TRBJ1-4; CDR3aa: CASSPPDRGTGMNEKLFF; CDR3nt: TGTGCCAGCAGCCCTCCCGACCGCGGGACAGGGATGAATGAAAAACTGTTTTTT
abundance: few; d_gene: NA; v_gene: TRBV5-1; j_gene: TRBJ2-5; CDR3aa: CASSSETQYF; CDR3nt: TGCGCCAGCAGCTCGGAGACCCAGTACTTC
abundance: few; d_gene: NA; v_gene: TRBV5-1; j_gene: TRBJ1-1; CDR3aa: CASSFGRGTNTEAFF; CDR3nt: TGCGCCAGCAGCTTTGGACGCGGGACGAACACTGAAGCTTTCTTT
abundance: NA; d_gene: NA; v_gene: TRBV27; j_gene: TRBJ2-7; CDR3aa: CASGLSRSSYEQYF; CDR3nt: TGTGCCAGCGGACTTTCGCGGAGCTCCTACGAGCAGTACTTC
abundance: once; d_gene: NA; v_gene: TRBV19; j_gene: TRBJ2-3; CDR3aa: CASRITGTTDTQYF; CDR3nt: TGTGCCAGTAGAATAACCGGGACAACAGATACGCAGTATTTT
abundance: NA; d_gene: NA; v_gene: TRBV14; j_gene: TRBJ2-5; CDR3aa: CASSRSPTPRTQYF; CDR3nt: TGTGCCAGCAGCCGGAGTCCTACCCCTAGGACCCAGTACTTC
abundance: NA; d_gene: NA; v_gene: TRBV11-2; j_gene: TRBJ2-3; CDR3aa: CASSLELVGRDTQYF; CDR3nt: TGTGCCAGCAGCTTAGAGCTAGTGGGGCGGGATACGCAGTATTTT
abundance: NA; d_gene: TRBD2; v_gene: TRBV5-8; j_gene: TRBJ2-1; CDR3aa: CASSTSTAYTTRGVF; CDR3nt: TGTGCCAGCAGCACCTCGACAGCCTATACAACCCGGGGGGTCTTC
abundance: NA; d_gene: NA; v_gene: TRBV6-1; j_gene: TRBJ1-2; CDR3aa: CASSELIDGYTF; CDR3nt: TGTGCCAGCAGTGAATTGATAGATGGCTACACCTTC
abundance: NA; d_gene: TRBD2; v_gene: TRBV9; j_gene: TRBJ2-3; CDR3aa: CASSVRLAGGLVDTQYF; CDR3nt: TGTGCCAGCAGCGTACGACTAGCGGGGGGGCTGGTAGATACGCAGTATTTT
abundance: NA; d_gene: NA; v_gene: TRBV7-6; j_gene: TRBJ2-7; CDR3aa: CASSLWDSCEQYF; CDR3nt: TGTGCCAGCAGCTTATGGGACTCCTGCGAGCAGTACTTC
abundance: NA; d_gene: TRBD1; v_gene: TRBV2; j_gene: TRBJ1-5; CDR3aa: CASTDRTRNQPQHF; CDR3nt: TGTGCCAGCACGGACAGGACTCGCAATCAGCCCCAGCATTTT
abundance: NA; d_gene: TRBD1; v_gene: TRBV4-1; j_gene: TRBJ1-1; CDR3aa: CASSQVPGGDTEAFF; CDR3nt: TGCGCCAGCAGCCAAGTACCAGGGGGTGACACTGAAGCTTTCTTT
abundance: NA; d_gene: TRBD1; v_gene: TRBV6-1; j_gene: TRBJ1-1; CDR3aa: CASSELQGRTEAFF; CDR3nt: TGTGCCAGCAGTGAATTACAGGGGAGAACTGAAGCTTTCTTT
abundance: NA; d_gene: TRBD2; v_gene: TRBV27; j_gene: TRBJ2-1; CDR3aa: CASSAQTSATYNEQFF; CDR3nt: TGTGCCAGCAGTGCCCAGACTAGCGCAACCTACAATGAGCAGTTCTTC
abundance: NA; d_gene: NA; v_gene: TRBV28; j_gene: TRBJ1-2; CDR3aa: CASSPGAGLYGYTF; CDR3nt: TGTGCCAGCAGCCCCGGAGCGGGACTCTATGGCTACACCTTC
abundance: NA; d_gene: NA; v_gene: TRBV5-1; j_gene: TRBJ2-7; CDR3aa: CASSYFRGSSYEQYF; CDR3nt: TGCGCCAGCAGCTACTTCAGGGGTAGCTCCTACGAGCAGTACTTC
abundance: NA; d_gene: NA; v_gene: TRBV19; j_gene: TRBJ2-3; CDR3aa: CASSIRDTTDTQYF; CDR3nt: TGTGCCAGTAGTATAAGGGACACTACAGATACGCAGTATTTT
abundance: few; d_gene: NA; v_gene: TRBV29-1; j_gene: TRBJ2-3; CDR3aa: CSVGQSTDTQYF; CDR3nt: TGCAGCGTAGGACAGAGCACAGATACGCAGTATTTT
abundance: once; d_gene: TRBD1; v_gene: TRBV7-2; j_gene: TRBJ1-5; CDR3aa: CASSSTGVISNQPQHF; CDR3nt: TGTGCCAGCAGCTCGACAGGGGTGATTAGCAATCAGCCCCAGCATTTT
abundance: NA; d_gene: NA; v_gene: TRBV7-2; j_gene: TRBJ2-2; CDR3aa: CASSFARVGGGELFF; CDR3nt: TGTGCCAGCAGCTTTGCCCGGGTGGGTGGTGGGGAGCTGTTTTTT
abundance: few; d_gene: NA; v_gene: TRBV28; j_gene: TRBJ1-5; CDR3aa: CASSPRGHRGNQPQHF; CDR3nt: TGTGCCAGCAGTCCCAGGGGACACCGGGGCAATCAGCCCCAGCATTTT
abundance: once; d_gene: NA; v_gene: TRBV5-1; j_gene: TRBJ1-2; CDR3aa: CASSSVSNYGYTF; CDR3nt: TGCGCCAGCAGCTCCGTGTCTAACTATGGCTACACCTTC
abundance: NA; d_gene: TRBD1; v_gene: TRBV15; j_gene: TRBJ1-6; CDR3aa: CATSSRDRGGSPLHF; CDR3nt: TGTGCCACCAGCAGCCGAGACAGGGGTGGTTCACCCCTCCACTTT
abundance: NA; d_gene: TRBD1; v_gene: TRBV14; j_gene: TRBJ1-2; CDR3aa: CASSQADRFYGYTF; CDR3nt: TGTGCCAGCAGCCAGGCGGACAGGTTCTATGGCTACACCTTC
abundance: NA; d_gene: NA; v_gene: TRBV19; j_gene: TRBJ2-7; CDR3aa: CASSMGFYYEQYF; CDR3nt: TGTGCCAGTAGTATGGGCTTTTACTACGAGCAGTACTTC
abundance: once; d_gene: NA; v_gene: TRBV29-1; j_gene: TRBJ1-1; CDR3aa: CSERGTIGTEAFF; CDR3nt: TGCAGCGAGCGAGGAACTATCGGGACTGAAGCTTTCTTT
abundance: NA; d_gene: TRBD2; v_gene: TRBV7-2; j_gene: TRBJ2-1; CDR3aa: CASSLDSGAGANEQFF; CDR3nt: TGTGCCAGCAGCTTGGACTCTGGAGCGGGAGCCAACGAGCAGTTCTTC
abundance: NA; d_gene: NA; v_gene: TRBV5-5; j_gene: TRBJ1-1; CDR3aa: CASSPVLNTEAFF; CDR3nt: TGTGCCAGCAGCCCCGTTCTGAACACTGAAGCTTTCTTT
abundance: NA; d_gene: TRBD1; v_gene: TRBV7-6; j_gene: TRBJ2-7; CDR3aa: CASSLGQAATTSYEQYF; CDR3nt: TGTGCCAGCAGCCTGGGACAGGCGGCAACAACATCCTACGAGCAGTACTTC
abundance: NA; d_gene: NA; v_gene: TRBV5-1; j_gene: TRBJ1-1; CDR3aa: CASSSDNRKAFF; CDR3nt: TGCGCCAGCAGCTCAGACAACCGAAAAGCTTTCTTT